The 25 T cell receptor beta chains in this list originate from one sample, sequenced in a study of blood T cell repertoires in COVID-19. Some clones are missing from TCRdb's copy, which holds only in-frame ones; the method was immunoSEQ multiplex PCR. The table shows under 85,000 clones, with under 80% occurring only once. Sequencing was carried out using peripheral blood. These receptors all come from a human donor in a cohort sampled during active COVID-19.

The chain couples TRBV9 to TRBJ2-2; D gene unclear. This CDR3 region has 12 residues. The germline CDR1 and CDR2 sequences are SGDLS and YYNGEE. With 6 bases removed from V and 0 bases from J, the gap between germline ends came to 3 bases. The CDR3 DNA reads TGTGCCAGCACCTCGAACACCGGGGAGCTGTTTTTT. Translated, it gives CASTSNTGELFF.

This sequence joins TRBV3-1 (or the pseudogene TRBV3-2) and TRBJ2-5; tentative D call: TRBD1 (6 bases). The CDR3 runs to 15 residues. Germline V gene data show CDR1 as LGHDT and CDR2 as YNNKEL (reference sequence). Trimming left V 5 bases short and J 1 base short, with 14 bases between. CDR3: CASSNRQDLQETQYF. The DNA for the CDR3 is TGTGCCAGCAGCAATAGACAGGACCTCCAAGAGACCCAGTACTTC.

This clone was recorded once. The J gene is TRBJ1-4, the V gene TRBV3-1 (or the pseudogene TRBV3-2); 8 nucleotides agree with TRBD1. V lost 4 bases, J lost 7 bases, and 8 bases stayed unmatched. Per germline, CDR1 LGHDT and CDR2 YNNKEL (reference sequence). The length of the CDR3 is 15 residues. CDR3 residues: CASSPPDRALEKLFF. In DNA form, the CDR3 reads TGTGCCAGCAGCCCACCGGACAGGGCCCTTGAAAAACTGTTTTTT.

This clone appeared a few times. The rearrangement uses TRBV7-9 and TRBJ1-2; 8 bases map to TRBD1. CDR1 and CDR2 (germline): SEHNR, FQNEAQ (reference sequence). The CDR3 runs 16 residues. Trimming took 3 bases from V and 8 from J; bases not matched to a gene: 14. CDR3 sequence (DNA): TGTGCCAGCAGCTTTAATGTCCTCGACAGGGGAGTAGGCTACACCTTC. Protein product: CASSFNVLDRGVGYTF.

The J gene is TRBJ2-7, the V gene TRBV5-1; 10 bases align to TRBD2. CDR1 is SGHRS and CDR2 is YFSETQ in the germline V gene. Trimming at V came to 4 bases and at J to 7 bases, leaving 14 bases not matched to a gene. CDR3 size: 16 residues. The CDR3 DNA sequence: TGCGCCAGCAGCCGAACGTGCAGCGGGGGGGCCGGGGAGCAGTACTTC. Protein sequence: CASSRTCSGGAGEQYF.

The rearrangement joins TRBV5-5 to TRBJ2-5; possibly TRBD1 for D (5 bases). Germline CDR1 is SGHKS and CDR2 is YYEKEE (reference sequence). The germline V and J ends were trimmed by 1 base and 4 bases, with 11 bases remaining between them. The length of the CDR3 is 14 residues. The CDR3 DNA is TGTGCCAGCAGCTTGTGGGGCAACCCAGAGACCCAGTACTTC. Its protein product is CASSLWGNPETQYF.

This clone showed up just once. V and J are TRBV6-5 and TRBJ1-1; 7 positions agree with TRBD1. V lost 2 bases to trimming and J lost 5 bases; unmatched junction nucleotides: 8. Germline lookup yields CDR1 MNHEY and CDR2 SVGAGI. The CDR3 extends over 15 amino acids. CDR3 residues: CASSYMAGGWTEAFF. In DNA, the CDR3 is TGTGCCAGCAGTTACATGGCAGGGGGATGGACTGAAGCTTTCTTT.

This clone was detected a few times. The chain couples TRBV10-3 to TRBJ2-3; 7 nucleotides match TRBD2. V lost 4 bases, J lost 5 bases, and 0 bases stayed unmatched. Germline V lookup: CDR1 ENHRY, CDR2 SYGVKD. The CDR3 contains 12 residues. CDR3 loop: CAISGGGDTQYF. CDR3 in DNA: TGTGCCATCAGTGGCGGGGGAGATACGCAGTATTTT.

This chain links TRBV5-1 with TRBJ2-1; D is perhaps TRBD1 (6 bases). The CDR3 covers 16 residues. The V gene's germline CDR1 is SGHRS and CDR2 YFSETQ. The V and J ends lost 0 bases and 0 bases respectively, with 10 bases between them. CDR3 DNA sequence: TGCGCCAGCAGCTTGGAAGCGACAGGCTCCTACAATGAGCAGTTCTTC. Translation gives CASSLEATGSYNEQFF.

This clone was counted only a few times. The chain uses TRBV27 and TRBJ1-5, with TRBD1 matching 9 bases. After removal of 5 bases from V and 6 bases from J, the junction contained 5 bases not matched to a gene. Germline CDR1 reads MNHEY; CDR2 reads SMNVEV (reference sequence). The CDR3 is 14 amino acids. The CDR3 DNA is TGTGCCAGCAGTCCCGGACAGGGGTTTCAGCCCCAGCATTTT. The encoded protein is CASSPGQGFQPQHF.

V usage is TRBV30 and J usage is TRBJ1-5; tentatively, D is TRBD1 (5 bases). V was cut by 2 bases and J by 11 bases, with 13 bases left in between. The germline V gene has CDR1 GTSNPN and CDR2 SVGIG (reference sequence). The CDR3 is made up of 12 amino acids. CDR3 protein: CAWSQDRGSQHF. CDR3 nucleotide sequence: TGTGCCTGGAGTCAGGATAGGGGATCCCAGCATTTT.

This chain links TRBV10-1 with TRBJ2-7; 7 nucleotides line up with TRBD1. Germline V lookup: CDR1 WNHNN, CDR2 SYGVQD (reference sequence). The CDR3 has 15 amino acids. J lost 3 bases, V lost 2 bases, and 7 bases had no gene match. The CDR3 nucleotides are TGCGCCAGCAGTGAGGTTGGGGGACAGATCTACGAGCAGTACTTC. Protein: CASSEVGGQIYEQYF.

The gene calls are TRBV3-1 (or the pseudogene TRBV3-2) and TRBJ2-5, with 9 nucleotides matching TRBD2. Germline lookup yields CDR1 LGHDT and CDR2 YNNKEL (reference sequence). V was clipped by 0 bases and J by 5 bases; unmatched bases: 13. The CDR3 contains 18 residues. The CDR3 spells CASSQDDQRGDLAETQYF. In DNA form, the CDR3 reads TGTGCCAGCAGCCAAGATGATCAGCGGGGGGATTTAGCGGAGACCCAGTACTTC.

The rearrangement links TRBV11-3 to TRBJ2-6; a weak D match, TRBD2 (5 bases). The CDR3 spans 14 residues. V shed 8 bases and J shed 0 bases, with 8 bases lying between them. CDR1 is SGHNT, CDR2 YENEEA, per germline. The CDR3 DNA reads TGTGCCAGCGGACTTCGCTCTGGGGCCAACGTCCTGACTTTC. This codes for CASGLRSGANVLTF.

The chain recombines TRBV6-5 with TRBJ2-7; 7 bases map to TRBD2. With 5 bases clipped from V and 6 bases from J, the junction kept 7 bases outside the gene matches. The CDR3 extends over 13 amino acids. Germline lookup yields CDR1 MNHEY and CDR2 SVGAGI. CDR3: CASSPGGGGEQYF. CDR3 sequence (DNA): TGTGCCAGCAGTCCTGGGGGGGGTGGCGAGCAGTACTTC.

This chain connects TRBV7-9 to TRBJ1-5; TRBD1 matches at 9 bases. The J segment lost 0 bases and the V segment lost 5 bases, leaving 8 bases of the junction unmatched. Looked up from germline, CDR1 is SEHNR and CDR2 is FQNEAQ (reference sequence). This CDR3 comprises 17 residues. CDR3 DNA sequence: TGTGCCAGCAGCCGAGGACAGGGGTCGACTAGCAATCAGCCCCAGCATTTT. Translating it yields CASSRGQGSTSNQPQHF.

This clone was counted only a few times. J is TRBJ2-1 and V is TRBV15, with 9 bases aligning to TRBD2. CDR3 length: 14 residues. The junction had 0 bases not matched to a gene; V was cut back by 0 bases and J by 6 bases. CDR1 and CDR2 from the germline V gene are LNHNV and YYDKDF (reference sequence). CDR3 in DNA: TGTGCCACCAGCAGAGAACTAGCGGGCAATGAGCAGTTCTTC. This sequence encodes CATSRELAGNEQFF.

The chain couples TRBV19 to TRBJ2-3; a weak D match, TRBD2 (7 bases). The V end was cut by 1 base, the J end by 6 bases, with 14 bases between. CDR1 and CDR2 from the germline V gene are LNHDA and SQIVND (reference sequence). The CDR3 has 15 amino acids. The CDR3 loop reads CASSIAAGALDTQYF. The CDR3 nucleotides read TGTGCCAGTAGTATAGCCGCGGGGGCTTTGGATACGCAGTATTTT.

This rearrangement joins TRBV28 to TRBJ1-5, with a possible D match to TRBD1 (6 bases). Germline-derived CDR1 and CDR2 are MDHEN and SYDVKM. This CDR3 has 15 amino acids. Trimming shortened V by 5 bases and J by 4 bases, and 15 bases separated the two germline ends. The CDR3 DNA reads TGTGCCAGCAGTCACTGGGACACTCCAAATCAGCCCCAGCATTTT. Protein product: CASSHWDTPNQPQHF.

This chain connects TRBV25-1 to TRBJ1-5; a weak D match, TRBD1 (6 bases). V was trimmed by 10 bases and J by 1 base, leaving 17 bases between them. The CDR3 is 15 residues long. Germline values: CDR1 MGHDK, CDR2 SYGVNS. The CDR3 DNA follows: TGTGCCAACACCAGACAGGAGGCCAGCAATCAGCCCCAGCATTTT. Translated, it gives CANTRQEASNQPQHF. Together with reference TRBV25-1 and TRBJ1-5, the CDR3 gives the full variable domain: EADIYQTPRYLVIGTGKKITLECSQTMGHDKMYWYQQDPGMELHLIHYSYGVNSTEKGDLSSESTVSRIRTEHFPLTLESARPSHTSQYLCANTRQEASNQPQHFGDGTRLSIL.

The chain has TRBV5-3 and TRBJ1-2; D uncertain. TRBV5-3 is labeled an ORF, and its function is uncertain. Trimming left V 5 bases short and J 6 bases short, with 11 bases between. CDR3 length: 12 residues. For the CDR3, the DNA is TGTGCCAGAAGGCCGACTACCCATGGCTACACCTTC. Protein product: CARRPTTHGYTF.

The chain links TRBV18 to TRBJ2-7; 9 positions match TRBD2. V was pared by 0 bases and J by 3 bases, with 3 bases of the junction left unmatched. Germline V gene lookup returns CDR1 KGHSH and CDR2 LQKENI. There are 15 residues in the CDR3. The CDR3 DNA follows: TGTGCCAGCTCACCACCGACTAGCGGCGGCTACGAGCAGTACTTC. Translated, it gives CASSPPTSGGYEQYF. Full variable domain (remainder filled in from reference TRBV18 and TRBJ2-7): NAGVMQNPRHLVRRRGQEARLRCSPMKGHSHVYWYRQLPEEGLKFMVYLQKENIIDESGMPKERFSAEFPKEGPSILRIQQVVRGDSAAYFCASSPPTSGGYEQYFGPGTRLTVT.

The chain joins TRBV13 to TRBJ2-3; 11 nucleotides align to TRBD2. The CDR3 has 15 residues. Trimming cost V 1 base and J 10 bases; bases outside gene matches: 7. The germline CDR1 and CDR2 sequences are PRHDT and FYEKMQ (reference sequence). The CDR3 here is CASSLVPSGGQPQYF. The CDR3 DNA reads TGTGCCAGCAGCTTAGTTCCTAGCGGGGGGCAGCCGCAGTATTTT.

This rearrangement joins TRBV5-1 to TRBJ2-7; 9 nucleotides align to TRBD1. The CDR3 length is 17 residues. V was pared by 1 base and J by 4 bases, with 12 bases of the junction left unmatched. Germline CDR1 SGHRS, CDR2 YFSETQ. The CDR3 DNA is TGCGCCAGCAGCTTGCGAGGGGTACAGGGGGCAGGATACGAGCAGTACTTC. Encoded protein: CASSLRGVQGAGYEQYF.

This clone was picked up a small number of times. The chain has TRBV3-1 (or the pseudogene TRBV3-2) and TRBJ2-7, with D possibly matching TRBD1 (6 bases). Germline V gene lookup returns CDR1 LGHDT and CDR2 YNNKEL (reference sequence). V was cut by 1 base and J by 4 bases, with 14 bases left in between. CDR3 size: 15 residues. The DNA for the CDR3 is TGTGCCAGCAGCCAAGGGGCAGGGGATATATACGAGCAGTACTTC. Translating gives CASSQGAGDIYEQYF.